This record covers a single T cell receptor beta chain. Germline V gene lookup returns CDR1 SGHAT and CDR2 FQNNGV. This CDR3 region has 13 residues. The J segment lost 4 bases and the V segment lost 8 bases, leaving 6 bases of the junction unmatched. These data are taken from a study of blood T cell repertoires in COVID-19. Study at large: Samples representing acute and convalescent COVID-19 were sourced from the United States, Italy and Spain. PBMCs, B-cell-depleted T cells, or T cells were the source of the cDNA or gDNA that made up the material.

Per the original methods: The authors estimated nucleated cell counts from reference gene primer amplification. The protocol was immunoSEQ multiplex PCR, while the TCRdb copy is restricted to in-frame clones and leaves out a portion. V and J calls and clone size are as listed in that table; D and trimming were resolved from the DNA. Of tens of thousands of clones listed, 90% were seen once; the top ten hold about 39%. The material sequenced was peripheral blood. The chain employs TRBV11-2 and TRBJ2-7, with TRBD2 identical over 9 bases. This TCR was sampled from a man aged 60-69 years with active or convalescent COVID-19. Here the CDR3 DNA reads TGTGCCAGCCGGCGGGGGGGGATATACGAGCAGTACTTC. Protein sequence: CASRRGGIYEQYF.